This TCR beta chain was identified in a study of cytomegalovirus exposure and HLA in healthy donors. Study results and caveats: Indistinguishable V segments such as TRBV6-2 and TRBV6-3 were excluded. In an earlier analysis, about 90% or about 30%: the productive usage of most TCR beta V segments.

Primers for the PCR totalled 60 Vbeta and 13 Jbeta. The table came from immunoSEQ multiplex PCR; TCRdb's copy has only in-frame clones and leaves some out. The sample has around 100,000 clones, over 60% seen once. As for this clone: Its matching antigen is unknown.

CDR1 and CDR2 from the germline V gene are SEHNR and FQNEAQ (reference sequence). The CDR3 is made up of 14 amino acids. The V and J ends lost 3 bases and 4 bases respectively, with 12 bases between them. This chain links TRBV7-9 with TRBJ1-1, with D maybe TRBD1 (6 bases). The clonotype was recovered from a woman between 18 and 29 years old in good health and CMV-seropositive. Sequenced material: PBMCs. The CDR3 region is CASSFQGFGTEAFF. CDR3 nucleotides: TGTGCCAGCAGCTTCCAGGGGTTTGGCACTGAAGCTTTCTTT.